This T cell receptor beta chain was retrieved from a study of OX40 agonist ivuxolimab in advanced cancers. The study's findings and limits: More expanded clones were seen, on average, in CD8+ T cells than in CD4+.

Using immunoSEQ multiplex PCR, the repertoire was profiled, and TCRdb retains in-frame clones only, with some absent. The sample holds roughly 91,000 clones, roughly 90% seen once. A note on this clone: The antigen is not known.

This CDR3 contains 13 residues. V lost 0 bases to trimming and J lost 6 bases, with 10 bases between them. Per germline, CDR1 GTSNPN and CDR2 SVGIG (reference sequence). The TCR originated in an adult with an advanced solid tumor such as melanoma, head and neck, liver or kidney cancer. The sequenced sample was CD4+ or CD8+ T cells sorted from blood, obtained in a trial of the OX40 agonist ivuxolimab. This rearrangement joins TRBV30 to TRBJ2-3, with D unclear. In DNA, the CDR3 is TGTGCCTGGAGTGTACGCTGGGTTGATACGCAGTATTTT. This sequence encodes CAWSVRWVDTQYF.